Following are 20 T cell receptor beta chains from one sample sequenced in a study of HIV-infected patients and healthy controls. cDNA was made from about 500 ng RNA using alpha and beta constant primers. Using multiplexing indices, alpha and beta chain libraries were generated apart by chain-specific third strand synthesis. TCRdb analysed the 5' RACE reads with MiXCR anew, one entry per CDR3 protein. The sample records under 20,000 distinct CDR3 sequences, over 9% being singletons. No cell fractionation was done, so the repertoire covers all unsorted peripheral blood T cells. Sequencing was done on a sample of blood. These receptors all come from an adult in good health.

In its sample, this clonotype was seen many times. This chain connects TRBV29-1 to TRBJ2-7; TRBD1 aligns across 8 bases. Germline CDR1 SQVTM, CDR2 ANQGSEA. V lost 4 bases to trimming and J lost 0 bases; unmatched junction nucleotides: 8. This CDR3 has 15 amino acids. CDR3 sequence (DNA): TGCAGCGTTGTACTAACAGGGGGAAGCTCCTACGAGCAGTACTTC. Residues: CSVVLTGGSSYEQYF.

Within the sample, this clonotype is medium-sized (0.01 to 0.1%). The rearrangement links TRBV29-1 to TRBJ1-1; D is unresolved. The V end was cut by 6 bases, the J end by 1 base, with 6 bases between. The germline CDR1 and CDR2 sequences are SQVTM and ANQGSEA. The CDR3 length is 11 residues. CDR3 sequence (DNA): TGCAGCGTGCGACAGAACACTGAAGCTTTCTTT. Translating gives CSVRQNTEAFF.

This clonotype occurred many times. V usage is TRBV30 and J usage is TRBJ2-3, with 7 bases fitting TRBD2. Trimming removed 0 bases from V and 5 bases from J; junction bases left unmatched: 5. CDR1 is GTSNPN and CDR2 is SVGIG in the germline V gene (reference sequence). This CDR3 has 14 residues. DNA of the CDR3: TGTGCCTGGAGTGTACTCGGCGGGGGAGATACGCAGTATTTT. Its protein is CAWSVLGGGDTQYF.

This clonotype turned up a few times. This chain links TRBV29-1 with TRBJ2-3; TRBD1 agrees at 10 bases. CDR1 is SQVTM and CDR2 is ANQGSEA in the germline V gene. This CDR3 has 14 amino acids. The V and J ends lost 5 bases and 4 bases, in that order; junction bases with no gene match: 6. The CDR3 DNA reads TGCAGCGTTAGGGGGACAGGGGCCCCAGATACGCAGTATTTT. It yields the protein CSVRGTGAPDTQYF.

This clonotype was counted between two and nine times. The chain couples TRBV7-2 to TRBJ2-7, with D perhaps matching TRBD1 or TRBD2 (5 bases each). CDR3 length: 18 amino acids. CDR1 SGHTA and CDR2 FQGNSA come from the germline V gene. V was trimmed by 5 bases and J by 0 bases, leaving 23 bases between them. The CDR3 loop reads CASSPGPAIDPSSYEQYF. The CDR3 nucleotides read TGTGCCAGCAGCCCGGGACCGGCTATAGATCCCAGCTCCTACGAGCAGTACTTC.

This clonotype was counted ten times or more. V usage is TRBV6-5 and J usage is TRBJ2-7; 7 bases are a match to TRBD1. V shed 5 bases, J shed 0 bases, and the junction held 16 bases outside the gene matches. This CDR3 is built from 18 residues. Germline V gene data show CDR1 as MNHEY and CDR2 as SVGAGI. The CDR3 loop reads CASSPPAPQGVSSYEQYF. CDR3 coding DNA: TGTGCCAGCAGTCCCCCGGCCCCGCAGGGGGTGAGCTCCTACGAGCAGTACTTC.

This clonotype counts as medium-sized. The CDR3 here is CASRFDSGVANEQFF. CDR3 sequence (DNA): TGCGCCAGCAGATTCGACTCAGGGGTAGCCAATGAGCAGTTCTTC. The rearrangement joins TRBV5-1 to TRBJ2-1; TRBD1 might be the D (6 bases). The germline V gene encodes CDR1 SGHRS and CDR2 YFSETQ. The CDR3 runs to 15 residues. V was pared by 5 bases and J by 6 bases, with 18 bases between.

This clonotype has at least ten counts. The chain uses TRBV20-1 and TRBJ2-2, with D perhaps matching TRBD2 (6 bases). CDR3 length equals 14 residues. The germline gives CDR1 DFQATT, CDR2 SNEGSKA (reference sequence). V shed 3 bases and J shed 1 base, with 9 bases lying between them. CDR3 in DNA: TGCAGTGCTAGGGGGGGAGGGAACACCGGGGAGCTGTTTTTT. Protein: CSARGGGNTGELFF.

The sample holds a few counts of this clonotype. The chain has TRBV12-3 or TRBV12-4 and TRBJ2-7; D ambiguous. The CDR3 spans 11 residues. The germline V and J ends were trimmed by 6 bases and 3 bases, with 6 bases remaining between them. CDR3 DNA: TGTGCCAGCAGCTCCAGCTACGAGCAGTACTTC. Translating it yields CASSSSYEQYF.

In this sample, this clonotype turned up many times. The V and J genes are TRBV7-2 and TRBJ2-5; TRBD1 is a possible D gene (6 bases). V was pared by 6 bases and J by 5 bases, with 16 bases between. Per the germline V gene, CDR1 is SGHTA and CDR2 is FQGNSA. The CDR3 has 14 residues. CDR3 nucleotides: TGTGCCAGCAGTTCCCCTCAGGGGCCGGAGACCCAGTACTTC. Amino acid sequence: CASSSPQGPETQYF. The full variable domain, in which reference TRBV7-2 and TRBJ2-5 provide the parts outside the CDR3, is GAGVSQSPSNKVTEKGKDVELRCDPISGHTALYWYRQSLGQGLEFLIYFQGNSAPDKSGLPSDRFSAERTGGSVSTLTIQRTQQEDSAVYLCASSSPQGPETQYFGPGTRLLVL.

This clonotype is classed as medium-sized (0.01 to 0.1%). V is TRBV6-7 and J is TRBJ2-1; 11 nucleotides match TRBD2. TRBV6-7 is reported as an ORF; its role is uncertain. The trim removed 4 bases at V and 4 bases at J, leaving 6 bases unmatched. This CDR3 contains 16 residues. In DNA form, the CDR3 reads TGTGCCAGCAGTTTAGCGGGAGGGGGATTTTACAATGAGCAGTTCTTC. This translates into CASSLAGGGFYNEQFF.

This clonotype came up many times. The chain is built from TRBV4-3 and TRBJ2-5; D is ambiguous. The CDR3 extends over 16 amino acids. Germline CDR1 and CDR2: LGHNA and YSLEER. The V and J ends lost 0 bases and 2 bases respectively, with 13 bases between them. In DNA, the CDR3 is TGCGCCAGCAGCCAAGACCGATCGGACGGGCAAGAGACCCAGTACTTC. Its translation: CASSQDRSDGQETQYF.

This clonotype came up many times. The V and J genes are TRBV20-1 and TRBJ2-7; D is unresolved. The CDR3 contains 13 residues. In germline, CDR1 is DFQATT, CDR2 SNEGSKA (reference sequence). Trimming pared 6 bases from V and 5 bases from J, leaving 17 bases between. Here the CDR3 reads CSALDLRGHEQYF. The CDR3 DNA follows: TGCAGTGCCCTGGACCTACGAGGTCACGAGCAGTACTTC.

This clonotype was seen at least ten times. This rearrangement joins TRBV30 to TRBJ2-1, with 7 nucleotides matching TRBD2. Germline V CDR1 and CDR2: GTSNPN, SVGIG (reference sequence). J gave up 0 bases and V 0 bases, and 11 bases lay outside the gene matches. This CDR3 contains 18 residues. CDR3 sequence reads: CAWSVGASGRSSYNEQFF. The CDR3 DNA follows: TGTGCCTGGAGTGTAGGGGCTAGCGGACGAAGCTCCTACAATGAGCAGTTCTTC.

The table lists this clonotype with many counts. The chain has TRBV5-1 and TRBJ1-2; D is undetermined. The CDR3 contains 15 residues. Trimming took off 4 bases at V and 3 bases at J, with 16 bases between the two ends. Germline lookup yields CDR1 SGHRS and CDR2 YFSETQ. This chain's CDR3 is CASSPSPGIDYGYTF. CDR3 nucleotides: TGCGCCAGCAGCCCCTCACCGGGAATCGACTATGGCTACACCTTC.

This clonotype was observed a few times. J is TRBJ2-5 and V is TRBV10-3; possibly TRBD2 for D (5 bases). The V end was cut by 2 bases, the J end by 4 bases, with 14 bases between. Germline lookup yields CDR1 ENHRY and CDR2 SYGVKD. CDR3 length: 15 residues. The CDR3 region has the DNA TGTGCCATCAGTGAGGCGAGCGGTAATGGAGAGACCCAGTACTTC. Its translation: CAISEASGNGETQYF.

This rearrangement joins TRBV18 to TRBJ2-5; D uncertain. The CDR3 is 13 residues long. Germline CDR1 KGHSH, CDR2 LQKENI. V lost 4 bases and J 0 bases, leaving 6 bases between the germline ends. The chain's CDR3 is CASSQGDQETQYF. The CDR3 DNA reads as TGTGCCAGCTCACAAGGCGACCAAGAGACCCAGTACTTC.

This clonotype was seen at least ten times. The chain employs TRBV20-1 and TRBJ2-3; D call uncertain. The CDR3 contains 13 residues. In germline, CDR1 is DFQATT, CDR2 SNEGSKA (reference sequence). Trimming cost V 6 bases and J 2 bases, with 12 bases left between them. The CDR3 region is CSAVDLSTDTQYF. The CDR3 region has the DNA TGCAGTGCCGTAGACCTATCCACAGATACGCAGTATTTT.

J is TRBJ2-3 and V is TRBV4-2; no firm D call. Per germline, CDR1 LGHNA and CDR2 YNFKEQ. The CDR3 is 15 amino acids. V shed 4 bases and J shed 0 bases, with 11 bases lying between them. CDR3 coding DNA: TGTGCCAGCAGCCCTGACTGGGCAAGCACAGATACGCAGTATTTT. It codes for CASSPDWASTDTQYF.

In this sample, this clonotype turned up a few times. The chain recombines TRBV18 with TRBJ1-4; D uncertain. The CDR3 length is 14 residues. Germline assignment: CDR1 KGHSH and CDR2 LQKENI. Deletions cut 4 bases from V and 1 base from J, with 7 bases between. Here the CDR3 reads CASSRSRTNEKLFF. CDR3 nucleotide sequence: TGTGCCAGCTCACGGTCCCGAACTAATGAAAAACTGTTTTTT.